This is a list of T cell receptor beta chains from one sample in a study of blood T cell repertoires in COVID-19. TCRdb's table, derived via immunoSEQ multiplex PCR, lists solely in-frame clones and lacks some. The top ten hold roughly 19% of the sample, which has 100,000 or so clones, about 75% seen once. Specimen: peripheral blood. These receptors came from a woman between 65 and 79 years old with acute or convalescent COVID-19. Both conserved end residues are part of each CDR3. The D gene is left open where the match is weak. The size field is filled for only some rows; it gives once, few, many or a size class.

V gene: TRBV5-1
clone size: NA
D gene: TRBD1
J gene: TRBJ2-7
CDR3 DNA: TGCGCCAGCAGCTCCGGGACAGCCACCTACGAGCAGTACTTC
CDR3 protein: CASSSGTATYEQYF

V gene: TRBV5-4
clone size: NA
D gene: TRBD2
J gene: TRBJ2-5
CDR3 DNA: TGTGCCAGCAGCTTGGTAGGGCTAGCGGGAACCCAAGAGACCCAGTACTTC
CDR3 protein: CASSLVGLAGTQETQYF

V gene: TRBV13
clone size: NA
D gene: TRBD1
J gene: TRBJ2-1
CDR3 DNA: TGTGCCAGCACACGGGACAGGGGTGTTGGTAATGAGCAGTTCTTC
CDR3 protein: CASTRDRGVGNEQFF

V gene: TRBV28
clone size: NA
D gene: TRBD1
J gene: TRBJ2-5
CDR3 DNA: TGTGCCAGCAGTGTGGGGGGACAGGGGAGAAAAGAGACCCAGTACTTC
CDR3 protein: CASSVGGQGRKETQYF

V gene: TRBV6-6
clone size: NA
D gene: NA
J gene: TRBJ2-3
CDR3 DNA: TGTGCCAGCAGATCGGACTACACAGATACGCAGTATTTT
CDR3 protein: CASRSDYTDTQYF

V gene: TRBV30
clone size: NA
D gene: NA
J gene: TRBJ2-2
CDR3 DNA: TGTGCCTGGCACCTATCCTCCGGGGAGCTGTTTTTT
CDR3 protein: CAWHLSSGELFF

V gene: TRBV9
clone size: many
D gene: TRBD2
J gene: TRBJ2-2
CDR3 DNA: TGTGCCAGCAGCCCCCGGACTAGCGCCGGGGAGCTGTTTTTT
CDR3 protein: CASSPRTSAGELFF

V gene: TRBV10-1
clone size: NA
D gene: TRBD2
J gene: TRBJ2-7
CDR3 DNA: TGCGCCAGCAGTGATAGCGGGGGCCTCCACGAGCAGTACTTC
CDR3 protein: CASSDSGGLHEQYF

V gene: TRBV6-1
clone size: NA
D gene: NA
J gene: TRBJ2-3
CDR3 DNA: TGTGCCAGCAGTGACAGGGCCCGGGATACGCAGTATTTT
CDR3 protein: CASSDRARDTQYF

V gene: TRBV6-1
clone size: once
D gene: NA
J gene: TRBJ1-1
CDR3 DNA: TGTGCCAGCAGTGACCCGGGACCAGCGGGTTACACTGAAGCTTTCTTT
CDR3 protein: CASSDPGPAGYTEAFF

V gene: TRBV5-5
clone size: NA
D gene: TRBD1
J gene: TRBJ2-7
CDR3 DNA: TGTGCCAGCAGCCCCCTCGACAGGGGGGGATTCTACTTC
CDR3 protein: CASSPLDRGGFYF

V gene: TRBV6-1
clone size: NA
D gene: TRBD1
J gene: TRBJ1-2
CDR3 DNA: TGTGCCAGCAGTGAAGCGCAACAGGGGGCAATATATGGCTACACCTTC
CDR3 protein: CASSEAQQGAIYGYTF

V gene: TRBV5-1
clone size: NA
D gene: NA
J gene: TRBJ2-2
CDR3 DNA: TGCGCCAGCAGCTTGTCCGGGAACACCGGGGAGCTGTTTTTT
CDR3 protein: CASSLSGNTGELFF

V gene: TRBV5-1
clone size: once
D gene: NA
J gene: TRBJ1-1
CDR3 DNA: TGCGCCAGCAGGTCAGGGTTAGTGAACACTGAAGCTTTCTTT
CDR3 protein: CASRSGLVNTEAFF

V gene: TRBV10-2
clone size: NA
D gene: NA
J gene: TRBJ1-4
CDR3 DNA: TGCGCCAGCAGTGAGTCGAGCGCAGGTCTTCAGGGAAAACTGTTTTTT
CDR3 protein: CASSESSAGLQGKLFF

V gene: TRBV6-6
clone size: NA
D gene: NA
J gene: TRBJ1-5
CDR3 DNA: TGTGCCAGCAGTTATGGGGCCTCCTATAGCAATCAGCCCCAGCATTTT
CDR3 protein: CASSYGASYSNQPQHF

V gene: TRBV11-3
clone size: once
D gene: NA
J gene: TRBJ1-1
CDR3 DNA: TGTGCCAGCAGGGCGGGGGGTGAAGCTTTCTTT
CDR3 protein: CASRAGGEAFF

V gene: TRBV3-1/TRBV3-2
clone size: NA
D gene: TRBD1
J gene: TRBJ1-1
CDR3 DNA: TGTGCCAGCAGCCCTTATGGACAGGAGAACACTGAAGCTTTCTTT
CDR3 protein: CASSPYGQENTEAFF

V gene: TRBV9
clone size: NA
D gene: NA
J gene: TRBJ2-3
CDR3 DNA: TGTGCCAGCAGCGTATCGGCCAGGGTGGAGACGCAGTATTTT
CDR3 protein: CASSVSARVETQYF

V gene: TRBV5-1
clone size: few
D gene: NA
J gene: TRBJ2-5
CDR3 DNA: TGCGCCAGCAGTTTGTTCGGGGAGACCCAGTACTTC
CDR3 protein: CASSLFGETQYF

V gene: TRBV4-1
clone size: NA
D gene: NA
J gene: TRBJ2-2
CDR3 DNA: TGCGCCAGCAGCCAAGAAGGGGTATCGAGGTCCGGGGAGCTGTTTTTT
CDR3 protein: CASSQEGVSRSGELFF

V gene: TRBV14
clone size: NA
D gene: NA
J gene: TRBJ2-1
CDR3 DNA: TGTGCCAGCAGCCTCAAAAATGAGCAGTTCTTC
CDR3 protein: CASSLKNEQFF

V gene: TRBV27
clone size: once
D gene: TRBD1
J gene: TRBJ2-7
CDR3 DNA: TGTGCCAGCAGTCCAGGGGGAGAGCAGTACTTC
CDR3 protein: CASSPGGEQYF

V gene: TRBV28
clone size: once
D gene: NA
J gene: TRBJ2-7
CDR3 DNA: TGTGCCAGCAAGGACAGAGCCTACGAGCAGTACTTC
CDR3 protein: CASKDRAYEQYF